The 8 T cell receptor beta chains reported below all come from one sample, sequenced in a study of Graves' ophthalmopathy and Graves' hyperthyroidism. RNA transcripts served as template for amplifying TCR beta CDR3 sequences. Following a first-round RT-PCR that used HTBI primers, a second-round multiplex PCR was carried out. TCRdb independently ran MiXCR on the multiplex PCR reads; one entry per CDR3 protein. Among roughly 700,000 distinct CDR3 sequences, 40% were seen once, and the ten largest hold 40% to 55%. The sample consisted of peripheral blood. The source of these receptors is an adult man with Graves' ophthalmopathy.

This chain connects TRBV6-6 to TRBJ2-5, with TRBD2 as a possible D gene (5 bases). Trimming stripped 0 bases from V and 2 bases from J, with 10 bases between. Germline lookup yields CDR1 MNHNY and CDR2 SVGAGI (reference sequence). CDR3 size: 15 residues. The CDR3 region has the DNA TGTGCCAGCAGTTACTCTTGGGAGAGGCAAGAGACCCAGTACTTC. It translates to CASSYSWERQETQYF.

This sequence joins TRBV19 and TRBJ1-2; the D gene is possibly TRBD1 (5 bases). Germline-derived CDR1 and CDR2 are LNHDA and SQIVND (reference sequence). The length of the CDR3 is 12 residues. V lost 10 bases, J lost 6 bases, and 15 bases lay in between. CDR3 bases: TGTGCCACCAATAGGAGGGGAGATGGCTACACCTTC. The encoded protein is CATNRRGDGYTF. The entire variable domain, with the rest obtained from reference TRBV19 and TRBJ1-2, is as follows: DGGITQSPKYLFRKEGQNVTLSCEQNLNHDAMYWYRQDPGQGLRLIYYSQIVNDFQKGDIAEGYSVSREKKESFPLTVTSAQKNPTAFYLCATNRRGDGYTFGSGTRLTVV.

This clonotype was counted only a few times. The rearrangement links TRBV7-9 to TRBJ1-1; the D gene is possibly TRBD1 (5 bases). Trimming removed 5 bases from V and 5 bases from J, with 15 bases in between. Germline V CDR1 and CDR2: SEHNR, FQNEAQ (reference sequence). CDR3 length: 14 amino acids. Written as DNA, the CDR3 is TGTGCCAGCAGCCGCCAAGGCGGGGGAACTGAAGCTTTCTTT. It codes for CASSRQGGGTEAFF.

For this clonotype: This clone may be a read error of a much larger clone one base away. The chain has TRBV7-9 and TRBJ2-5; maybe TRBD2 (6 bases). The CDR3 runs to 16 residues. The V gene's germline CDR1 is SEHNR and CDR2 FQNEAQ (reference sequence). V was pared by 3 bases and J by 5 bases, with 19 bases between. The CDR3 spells CASSLPRTTNAETQYF. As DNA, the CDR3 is TGTGCCAGCAGCTTGCCCCGGACTACCAACGCGGAGACCCAGTACTTC.

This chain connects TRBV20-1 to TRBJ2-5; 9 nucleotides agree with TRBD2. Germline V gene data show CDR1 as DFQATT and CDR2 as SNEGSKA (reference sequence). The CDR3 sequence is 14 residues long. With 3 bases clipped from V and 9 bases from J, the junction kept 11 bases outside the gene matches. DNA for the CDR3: TGCAGTGCTAGGTCTAGCGGGATCGGTCAGGCCCAGTACTTC. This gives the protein CSARSSGIGQAQYF.

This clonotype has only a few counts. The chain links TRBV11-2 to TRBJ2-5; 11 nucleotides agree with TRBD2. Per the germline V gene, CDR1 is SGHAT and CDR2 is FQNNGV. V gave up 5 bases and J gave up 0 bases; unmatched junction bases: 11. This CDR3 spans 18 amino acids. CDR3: CASSPSFLAGGYQETQYF. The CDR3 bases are TGTGCCAGCAGCCCCTCCTTTCTAGCGGGGGGATACCAAGAGACCCAGTACTTC.

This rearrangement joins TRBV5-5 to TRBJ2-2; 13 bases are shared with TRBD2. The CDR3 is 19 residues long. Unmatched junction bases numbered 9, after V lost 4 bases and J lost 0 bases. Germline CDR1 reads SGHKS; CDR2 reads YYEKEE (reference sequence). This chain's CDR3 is CASSSRLGTSGTNTGELFF. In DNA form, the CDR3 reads TGTGCCAGCAGCAGTAGATTGGGGACTAGCGGGACGAACACCGGGGAGCTGTTTTTT.

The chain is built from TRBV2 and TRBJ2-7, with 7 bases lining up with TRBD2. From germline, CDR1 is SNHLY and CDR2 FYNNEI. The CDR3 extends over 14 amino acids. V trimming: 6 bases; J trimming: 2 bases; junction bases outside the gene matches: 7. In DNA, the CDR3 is TGTGCCAGCAGCCATAGCGGGTCTACCTACGAGCAGTACTTC. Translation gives CASSHSGSTYEQYF.